The 21 T cell receptor beta chains reported below all come from one sample, sequenced in a study of identical twins. TCRdb recomputed calls from the 5' RACE reads with MiXCR, one row per CDR3 protein. The table records approximately 210,000 distinct CDR3 sequences, less than 10% of them present only once. Sequencing was done on a sample of memory (CD45RO+) T cells sorted from blood. Receptors were obtained from a woman aged 18-29 years in good health.

The chain links TRBV4-2 to TRBJ2-5; TRBD2 matches 8 bases. The CDR3 extends over 16 amino acids. After removal of 1 base from V and 4 bases from J, the junction contained 8 bases not matched to a gene. Germline-derived CDR1 and CDR2 are LGHNA and YNFKEQ. The CDR3 DNA reads TGTGCCAGCAGCCAAGTCCTTTTAGCGGGGCTAGAGACCCAGTACTTC. Its protein product is CASSQVLLAGLETQYF.

At least ten counts were recorded for this clonotype. The chain recombines TRBV20-1 with TRBJ2-3; D is undetermined. The CDR3 spans 12 residues. CDR1 is DFQATT, CDR2 SNEGSKA, per germline (reference sequence). V was shortened by 4 bases and J by 6 bases, with 11 bases between the two germline ends. CDR3 sequence reads: CSAIWGTDTQYF. DNA for the CDR3: TGCAGTGCTATCTGGGGAACCGATACGCAGTATTTT.

The rearrangement uses TRBV2 and TRBJ2-7, with D unclear. CDR3 size: 15 residues. The germline CDR1 and CDR2 sequences are SNHLY and FYNNEI. V lost 7 bases and J lost 0, with 16 bases in between. CDR3 region: CASKIGRTSSYEQYF. The CDR3 bases are TGTGCCAGCAAGATAGGACGGACGAGCTCCTACGAGCAGTACTTC.

The sample holds a few counts of this clonotype. V is TRBV11-2 and J is TRBJ2-7; D gene ambiguous. The CDR3 length is 16 residues. Germline V gene data show CDR1 as SGHAT and CDR2 as FQNNGV. V gave up 7 bases and J gave up 1 base, with 20 bases separating them. The chain's CDR3 is CASIPNYGLRSYEQYF. The CDR3 nucleotides are TGTGCCAGCATCCCTAACTACGGGTTAAGGTCCTACGAGCAGTACTTC.

A few counts support this clonotype. The chain has TRBV6-2 or TRBV6-3 and TRBJ2-7; D is tentatively TRBD1 or TRBD2 (5 bases each). The CDR3 contains 15 residues. The V end lost 1 base, the J end lost 3 bases, and 13 bases lay between the germline ends. The germline CDR1 and CDR2 sequences are MNHEY and SVGEGT. CDR3 in DNA: TGTGCCAGCAGTTACTTGGGACCGCCCTACTACGAGCAGTACTTC. Translation gives CASSYLGPPYYEQYF.

This clonotype was recorded a few times. The chain combines TRBV20-1 with TRBJ2-4; TRBD2 matches 9 bases. Losses at the gene ends were 6 bases for V and 2 bases for J; bases not matched to a gene: 11. The germline V gene has CDR1 DFQATT and CDR2 SNEGSKA (reference sequence). The CDR3 spans 16 residues. DNA of the CDR3: TGCAGTGCGGACCCTGCGGGAGGGCCTTCCAAAAACATTCAGTACTTC. This encodes CSADPAGGPSKNIQYF.

The chain recombines TRBV10-3 with TRBJ1-6; 7 nucleotides agree with TRBD1. Germline CDR1 is ENHRY and CDR2 is SYGVKD. This CDR3 has 17 residues. V was pared by 0 bases and J by 7 bases, with 9 bases of the junction left unmatched. Written as DNA, the CDR3 is TGTGCCATCAGTGAGTCGACTCCCAGGGACAGAAATTCACCCCTCCACTTT. Translation: CAISESTPRDRNSPLHF.

The gene calls are TRBV20-1 and TRBJ2-7, with D tentatively TRBD1 (6 bases). CDR1 DFQATT and CDR2 SNEGSKA come from the germline V gene (reference sequence). The CDR3 runs 13 residues. V was pared by 6 bases and J by 2 bases, with 14 bases between. The CDR3 bases are TGCAGTGCCAACCGGGACAACGCCTACGAGCAGTACTTC. As protein: CSANRDNAYEQYF.

The chain has TRBV12-3 or TRBV12-4 and TRBJ2-1; a weak D match, TRBD1 (6 bases). The CDR3 is 14 residues long. The germline V and J ends were trimmed by 4 bases and 1 base, with 8 bases remaining between them. Written as DNA, the CDR3 is TGTGCCAGCAGTTCCGGGACATCCTACAATGAGCAGTTCTTC. Translated, it gives CASSSGTSYNEQFF.

The chain joins TRBV3-1 to TRBJ1-2, with D possibly TRBD1 on 6 matching bases. Germline-derived CDR1 and CDR2 are LGHDT and YNNKEL (reference sequence). This CDR3 region has 12 residues. V dropped 1 base and J dropped 8 bases, with 8 bases sitting between them. The CDR3 is CASSQGGTGYTF. DNA of the CDR3: TGTGCCAGCAGCCAAGGGGGGACAGGCTACACCTTC.

The rearrangement uses TRBV7-2 and TRBJ2-7; 8 positions match TRBD2. CDR1 SGHTA and CDR2 FQGNSA come from the germline V gene. This CDR3 region has 15 residues. The trim removed 4 bases at V and 2 bases at J, leaving 7 bases unmatched. CDR3: CASSSQSGSTYEQYF. CDR3 coding DNA: TGTGCCAGCAGCTCGCAGAGCGGGAGTACCTACGAGCAGTACTTC.

The V gene is TRBV6-5, the J gene TRBJ1-2; D is perhaps TRBD1 (6 bases). Germline lookup yields CDR1 MNHEY and CDR2 SVGAGI. The germline V and J ends were trimmed by 5 bases and 6 bases, with 13 bases remaining between them. The CDR3 runs 13 residues. The CDR3 loop is CASSLQGGHGYTF. CDR3 sequence (DNA): TGTGCCAGCAGTCTACAGGGCGGTCATGGCTACACCTTC.

This chain joins TRBV20-1 and TRBJ2-1; 7 bases line up with TRBD1. Germline V lookup: CDR1 DFQATT, CDR2 SNEGSKA (reference sequence). CDR3 size: 13 residues. Trimming took 6 bases from V and 9 from J; bases not matched to a gene: 11. CDR3 protein: CSALDRLVSEQFF. CDR3 nucleotide sequence: TGCAGTGCCCTGGACAGGCTAGTCTCTGAGCAGTTCTTC.

This clonotype was seen at least ten times. The chain has TRBV12-3 or TRBV12-4 and TRBJ2-5; TRBD1 matches 11 bases. Trimming at V came to 9 bases and at J to 1 base, leaving 16 bases not matched to a gene. CDR3 size: 18 residues. The CDR3 coding sequence is TGTGCCAGTTCGAAAAACTCCGGGACAGGGGGAGTCCAAGAGACCCAGTACTTC. Its translation is CASSKNSGTGGVQETQYF.

The chain's CDR3 is CASSLGGTGYTDTQYF. The CDR3 coding sequence is TGCGCCAGCAGCTTGGGAGGGACAGGGTATACAGATACGCAGTATTTT. The chain combines TRBV5-1 with TRBJ2-3, with 9 bases matching TRBD1. CDR3 length equals 16 residues. The germline CDR1 and CDR2 sequences are SGHRS and YFSETQ. V gave up 0 bases and J gave up 3 bases; unmatched junction bases: 5.

There are many counts of this clonotype. The rearrangement joins TRBV20-1 to TRBJ2-1; D may be TRBD1 (6 bases). Germline V gives CDR1 DFQATT, CDR2 SNEGSKA (reference sequence). Trimming cost V 8 bases and J 0 bases, with 11 bases left between them. This CDR3 has 13 residues. DNA of the CDR3: TGCAGTCCTCAGGACAGCTCCTACAATGAGCAGTTCTTC. This encodes CSPQDSSYNEQFF.

V is TRBV18 and J is TRBJ1-1, with D unclear. The CDR3 is 14 residues long. The V gene lost 3 bases and the J gene lost 1 base, with 9 bases spanning the gap. Germline CDR1 KGHSH, CDR2 LQKENI. This CDR3 reads CASSPGLGNTEAFF. The CDR3 DNA is TGTGCCAGCTCACCCGGCTTGGGGAACACTGAAGCTTTCTTT.

This clonotype was counted a few times. The chain links TRBV6-6 to TRBJ1-3; no definite D call. V lost 5 bases and J 6 bases, leaving 11 bases between the germline ends. Germline CDR1 MNHNY, CDR2 SVGAGI (reference sequence). The CDR3 has 13 amino acids. CDR3 sequence reads: CASSGDQSNTIYF. Here the CDR3 DNA reads TGTGCCAGCAGTGGGGATCAGTCAAACACCATATATTTT.

The chain joins TRBV9 to TRBJ2-5; 8 bases agree with TRBD1. The CDR3 extends over 15 amino acids. Germline V gives CDR1 SGDLS, CDR2 YYNGEE. J lost 5 bases, V lost 4 bases, and 10 bases had no gene match. CDR3 residues: CASSTMTGEFETQYF. The CDR3 DNA is TGTGCCAGCAGCACCATGACAGGGGAATTCGAGACCCAGTACTTC. Full variable domain (outside the CDR3, taken from reference TRBV9 and TRBJ2-5): DSGVTQTPKHLITATGQRVTLRCSPRSGDLSVYWYQQSLDQGLQFLIQYYNGEERAKGNILERFSAQQFPDLHSELNLSSLELGDSALYFCASSTMTGEFETQYFGPGTRLLVL.

This clonotype was counted between two and nine times. The chain joins TRBV15 to TRBJ2-2, with D tentatively TRBD1 or TRBD2 (5 bases each). Germline CDR1 LNHNV, CDR2 YYDKDF (reference sequence). V was clipped by 3 bases and J by 6 bases, with 11 bases between them. The CDR3 extends over 14 amino acids. This CDR3 is CATSSRGGPGELFF. Written as DNA, the CDR3 is TGTGCCACCAGCAGCCGGGGCGGCCCCGGGGAGCTGTTTTTT.

This clonotype has just a few counts. The rearrangement uses TRBV20-1 and TRBJ1-2; D unresolved. CDR1 DFQATT and CDR2 SNEGSKA come from the germline V gene (reference sequence). The V and J ends lost 6 bases and 7 bases respectively, with 18 bases between them. The CDR3 contains 13 residues. For the CDR3, the DNA is TGCAGTGCCTCACAAAGTCGTTCGGGTGGCTACACCTTC. The encoded protein is CSASQSRSGGYTF.